A selection of T cell receptor beta chains follows, all from one sample in a study of blood T cells in healthy people across ages. TCRdb passed the 5' RACE reads through MiXCR, listing each CDR3 protein once. The repertoire includes more than 800,000 distinct CDR3 sequences, under 35% of them detected once, and roughly 17% sits in the top ten. The source material was blood. Receptor source: an elderly woman in good health. Each CDR3 is given without its conserved first and last residue.

TRBJ2-7 TRBV7-2 ASRAPGGRRSYEQY
TRBJ2-7 TRBV20-1 SASTVEHEQY
TRBJ2-3 TRBV7-2 ASSRQGAWEY
TRBJ2-5 TRBV6-2/TRBV6-3 ASSYTGVGGETQY
TRBJ2-1 TRBV5-6 ASISLGTAYNEQF
TRBJ2-6 TRBV20-1 SARDGQGNANVLT
TRBJ2-1 TRBV18 ASSPSRGVEQF
NA TRBV7-2 ASSLIEGRQETQY
TRBJ1-6 TRBV6-2/TRBV6-3 ASRHDRVSPLH
TRBJ2-7 TRBV6-6 ASSQPMGERKTEY
TRBJ2-1 TRBV5-1 ASRREPASSYNEQF
TRBJ2-7 TRBV7-2 ASSSTGKSYEQY
TRBJ1-5 TRBV5-5 ASSLVGVDIRNQPQH
TRBJ1-1 TRBV5-1 ASSFKGPEAF